These 30 T cell receptor beta chains came from one sample sequenced in a study of blood T cell repertoires in COVID-19 (dated by TCRdb to 2019 to 2021). Library creation used the immunoSEQ multiplex PCR assay. TCRdb re-hosts the immuneACCESS table, in-frame sequences only. Its copies lack some clones; in the studies checked, an unresolved V gene accounts for under half of them, and the cause for the rest is not known. This sample holds over 150,000 clones; roughly 79% were observed only once. Jointly, the top ten make up 9.5% to 15% of the sample. Sequenced input: peripheral blood. These receptors all stem from a woman of 80 years or more with COVID-19, enrolled during active disease.

The CDR3 region has the DNA TGTGCCAGCAGCCCGGGGACAGGACGACTCTATGGCTACACCTTC. It yields the protein CASSPGTGRLYGYTF. This chain joins TRBV5-4 and TRBJ1-2, with 8 positions matching TRBD1. With V trimmed by 4 bases and J by 4 bases, 9 bases remained unmatched. CDR1 and CDR2 from the germline V gene are SGHNT and YYREEE (reference sequence). The CDR3 is made up of 15 amino acids.

This clone was detected only a few times. The rearrangement uses TRBV18 and TRBJ1-6; TRBD1 aligns across 9 bases. Germline values: CDR1 KGHSH, CDR2 LQKENI. The CDR3 runs 16 residues. The ends lost 3 bases at V and 10 bases at J; junction bases unmatched: 10. Written as DNA, the CDR3 is TGTGCCAGCTCACCCACGCCGGGACAGGGAGGCTCACCCCTCCACTTT. Its protein is CASSPTPGQGGSPLHF. Variable domain in full (rest from reference TRBV18 and TRBJ1-6): NAGVMQNPRHLVRRRGQEARLRCSPMKGHSHVYWYRQLPEEGLKFMVYLQKENIIDESGMPKERFSAEFPKEGPSILRIQQVVRGDSAAYFCASSPTPGQGGSPLHFGNGTRLTVT.

The sample holds a few counts of this clone. This chain uses TRBV28 with TRBJ1-6; D not resolved. The CDR3 length is 14 residues. Germline V gene sequence: CDR1 MDHEN, CDR2 SYDVKM. V was shortened by 3 bases and J by 3 bases, with 6 bases between the two germline ends. The CDR3 is CASSLADYNSPLHF. The CDR3 DNA follows: TGTGCCAGCAGTTTGGCGGACTATAATTCACCCCTCCACTTT.

This clone was observed a single time. The chain employs TRBV7-6 and TRBJ2-2; TRBD2 aligns across 8 bases. The junction had 6 bases not matched to a gene; V was cut back by 3 bases and J by 6 bases. The CDR3 consists of 15 residues. CDR1 SGHVS and CDR2 FNYEAQ come from the germline V gene. In nucleotides, the CDR3 is TGTGCCAGCAGCTTCTTAGCGGGGAGCGCCGGGGAGCTGTTTTTT. Translation gives CASSFLAGSAGELFF.

V gene TRBV27 combines with J gene TRBJ1-6; D not certain. This CDR3 spans 16 amino acids. The germline gives CDR1 MNHEY, CDR2 SMNVEV (reference sequence). Trimming took off 0 bases at V and 8 bases at J, with 14 bases between the two ends. CDR3 DNA: TGTGCCAGCAGTTTATCATTTACACCGTCATATTCACCCCTCCACTTT. As protein: CASSLSFTPSYSPLHF.

This rearrangement joins TRBV27 to TRBJ2-2, with 10 bases that match TRBD2. Germline V lookup: CDR1 MNHEY, CDR2 SMNVEV (reference sequence). V dropped 8 bases and J dropped 4; count of bases not matched to a gene: 4. The CDR3 consists of 14 residues. CDR3 DNA: TGTGCCAGCCTACTAGCGGGAATCACCGGGGAGCTGTTTTTT. Protein product: CASLLAGITGELFF.

The V gene is TRBV28, the J gene TRBJ2-3, with D maybe TRBD2 (6 bases). The germline V and J ends were trimmed by 4 bases and 0 bases, with 11 bases remaining between them. Germline V gene sequence: CDR1 MDHEN, CDR2 SYDVKM. This CDR3 has 15 residues. The CDR3 sequence: CASSYRDSSTDTQYF. Written as DNA, the CDR3 is TGTGCCAGCAGTTACCGGGACTCAAGCACAGATACGCAGTATTTT.

The genes are TRBV18 and TRBJ2-3, with 13 nucleotides matching TRBD2. The ends lost 5 bases at V and 4 bases at J; junction bases unmatched: 21. Per germline, CDR1 KGHSH and CDR2 LQKENI. This CDR3 is built from 21 residues. CDR3 DNA: TGTGCCAGCTCAACGCGGACAGGAGGGGAACTAGCGGGAGGGCCCCCAGATACGCAGTATTTT. Amino acid sequence: CASSTRTGGELAGGPPDTQYF. Based on the CDR3 plus reference TRBV18 and TRBJ2-3, the full variable domain is NAGVMQNPRHLVRRRGQEARLRCSPMKGHSHVYWYRQLPEEGLKFMVYLQKENIIDESGMPKERFSAEFPKEGPSILRIQQVVRGDSAAYFCASSTRTGGELAGGPPDTQYFGPGTRLTVL.

In this sample, this clone turned up a few times. The chain links TRBV9 to TRBJ1-3, with TRBD1 matching 7 bases. Germline loops: CDR1 SGDLS, CDR2 YYNGEE. With 4 bases clipped from V and 0 bases from J, the junction kept 7 bases outside the gene matches. The length of the CDR3 is 16 residues. CDR3 nucleotide sequence: TGTGCCAGCAGCTCGGCAGGGGGTTACTCTGGAAACACCATATATTTT. It specifies CASSSAGGYSGNTIYF.

The rearrangement joins TRBV5-6 to TRBJ1-2; TRBD1 aligns across 9 bases. Per germline, CDR1 SGHDT and CDR2 YYEEEE. The CDR3 has 15 residues. V lost 0 bases and J lost 5; bases outside the gene matches: 5. The CDR3 sequence: CASSLGQGGLYGYTF. In DNA, the CDR3 is TGTGCCAGCAGCTTGGGACAGGGGGGACTTTATGGCTACACCTTC.

This clone turned up a few times. Other nucleotide sequences in the sample specify the same CDR3. This chain connects TRBV2 to TRBJ2-7; D not certain. The CDR3 spans 12 residues. V lost 4 bases, J lost 3 bases, and 7 bases lay in between. The germline V gene has CDR1 SNHLY and CDR2 FYNNEI. The CDR3 loop reads CASSASGYEQYF. In nucleotides, the CDR3 is TGTGCCAGCAGTGCATCCGGCTACGAGCAGTACTTC. The full variable domain, with the rest looked up from reference TRBV2 and TRBJ2-7, is EPEVTQTPSHQVTQMGQEVILRCVPISNHLYFYWYRQILGQKVEFLVSFYNNEISEKSEIFDDQFSVERPDGSNFTLKIRSTKLEDSAMYFCASSASGYEQYFGPGTRLTVT.

The V call is TRBV18, the J call TRBJ2-1; TRBD1 agrees at 10 bases. Looked up from germline, CDR1 is KGHSH and CDR2 is LQKENI. V lost 6 bases to trimming and J lost 5 bases; unmatched junction nucleotides: 7. This CDR3 contains 15 residues. Here the CDR3 reads CASSLRQGANNEQFF. CDR3 in DNA: TGTGCCAGCTCGCTCCGACAGGGGGCGAACAATGAGCAGTTCTTC.

The V and J genes are TRBV29-1 and TRBJ1-1; D unresolved. This CDR3 contains 13 residues. Germline assignment: CDR1 SQVTM and CDR2 ANQGSEA. V dropped 3 bases and J dropped 0 bases, with 8 bases sitting between them. The chain's CDR3 is CSVEARLNTEAFF. The CDR3 nucleotides read TGCAGCGTTGAGGCCAGGCTGAACACTGAAGCTTTCTTT.

Only a few counts were recorded for this clone. The chain is built from TRBV5-5 and TRBJ1-2; 11 nucleotides match TRBD1. The CDR3 spans 15 residues. J was trimmed by 4 bases and V by 4 bases; bases with no gene match: 6. CDR1 is SGHKS and CDR2 is YYEKEE in the germline V gene (reference sequence). CDR3 nucleotide sequence: TGTGCCAGCAGCCGGACAGGGGGCGAACGCTATGGCTACACCTTC. Protein sequence: CASSRTGGERYGYTF.

The chain recombines TRBV7-8 with TRBJ1-1; D not certain. CDR3 length equals 13 residues. V was pared by 1 base and J by 2 bases, with 5 bases between. In germline, CDR1 is SGHVS, CDR2 FQNEAQ. CDR3: CASSLDYNTEAFF. DNA for the CDR3: TGTGCCAGCAGCTTAGATTATAACACTGAAGCTTTCTTT.

The chain combines TRBV10-2 with TRBJ2-3, with 8 bases identical to TRBD2. The germline CDR1 and CDR2 sequences are WSHSY and SAAADI. Germline trimming cut 9 bases from V and 2 bases from J; bases unmatched to any gene: 10. The CDR3 has 15 residues. This CDR3 is CASQDSGVFTDTQYF. The CDR3 coding sequence is TGCGCCAGTCAGGATAGCGGGGTCTTCACAGATACGCAGTATTTT.

V gene TRBV19 combines with J gene TRBJ2-2, with TRBD1 matching 11 bases. CDR3 length: 16 residues. The V and J ends lost 1 base and 4 bases, in that order; junction bases with no gene match: 2. In germline, CDR1 is LNHDA, CDR2 SQIVND (reference sequence). CDR3 nucleotide sequence: TGTGCCAGTAGTATAGTGGGGACAGGGGGCACCGGGGAGCTGTTTTTT. Its translation is CASSIVGTGGTGELFF.

The chain joins TRBV5-8 to TRBJ1-5; TRBD1 might be the D (6 bases). Germline V gene data show CDR1 as SGHTS and CDR2 as YDEGEE. The CDR3 length is 18 residues. V lost 4 bases and J lost 4, with 24 bases in between. Here the CDR3 DNA reads TGTGCCAGCAGCCCAAGAGGGGGGGACGTCAGAGGTAATCAGCCCCAGCATTTT. It encodes CASSPRGGDVRGNQPQHF.

This rearrangement joins TRBV7-2 to TRBJ2-2, with TRBD2 identical over 8 bases. Germline lookup yields CDR1 SGHTA and CDR2 FQGNSA. The CDR3 is made up of 15 amino acids. The V segment lost 4 bases and the J segment 1 base; nucleotides outside the gene matches: 2. This chain's CDR3 is CASSSLAGNTGELFF. The CDR3 nucleotides are TGTGCCAGCAGCTCCCTAGCGGGGAACACCGGGGAGCTGTTTTTT.

This sequence joins TRBV11-3 and TRBJ1-6; 7 bases are a match to TRBD1. The germline CDR1 and CDR2 sequences are SGHNT and YENEEA. This CDR3 is built from 18 residues. V shed 1 base and J 7 bases; nucleotides not matched to a gene: 13. CDR3 coding DNA: TGTGCCAGCAGCTTAGCAGGCAGCTCGGGACAGAACAATTCACCCCTCCACTTT. Encoded protein: CASSLAGSSGQNNSPLHF.

The chain has TRBV7-9 and TRBJ1-2; tentatively, D is TRBD1 (5 bases). The ends were cut back, 5 bases at V and 0 bases at J, with 13 bases in the middle. This CDR3 has 15 residues. Germline-derived CDR1 and CDR2 are SEHNR and FQNEAQ (reference sequence). In nucleotides, the CDR3 is TGTGCCAGCAGCCAGATGGGGGGTACTAACTATGGCTACACCTTC. Translated: CASSQMGGTNYGYTF.

The chain uses TRBV6-6 and TRBJ1-1; D is unresolved. Trimming took off 3 bases at V and 5 bases at J, with 10 bases between the two ends. The length of the CDR3 is 13 residues. The germline gives CDR1 MNHNY, CDR2 SVGAGI (reference sequence). The CDR3 sequence is CASSYVSSTEAFF. The CDR3 region has the DNA TGTGCCAGCAGTTATGTCTCCTCTACTGAAGCTTTCTTT.

The rearrangement joins TRBV18 to TRBJ1-6; D call uncertain. This CDR3 is 15 amino acids long. V was shortened by 1 base and J by 7 bases, with 11 bases between the two germline ends. The germline gives CDR1 KGHSH, CDR2 LQKENI. For the CDR3, the DNA is TGTGCCAGCTCACCACTTCTCCCGGAGAATTCACCCCTCCACTTT. Translating it yields CASSPLLPENSPLHF. The full variable domain, completed using reference TRBV18 and TRBJ1-6, is NAGVMQNPRHLVRRRGQEARLRCSPMKGHSHVYWYRQLPEEGLKFMVYLQKENIIDESGMPKERFSAEFPKEGPSILRIQQVVRGDSAAYFCASSPLLPENSPLHFGNGTRLTVT.

This chain joins TRBV11-3 and TRBJ2-2; 8 bases align to TRBD2. Per germline, CDR1 SGHNT and CDR2 YENEEA. The V and J ends lost 3 bases and 7 bases, in that order; junction bases with no gene match: 10. There are 16 residues in the CDR3. CDR3 protein: CASSFAGTRVVGELFF. The CDR3 coding sequence is TGTGCCAGCAGCTTCGCCGGGACTAGGGTGGTCGGGGAGCTGTTTTTT. The whole variable domain, filled in from reference TRBV11-3 and TRBJ2-2, reads EAGVVQSPRYKIIEKKQPVAFWCNPISGHNTLYWYLQNLGQGPELLIRYENEEAVDDSQLPKDRFSAERLKGVDSTLKIQPAELGDSAVYLCASSFAGTRVVGELFFGEGSRLTVL.

V and J are TRBV5-1 and TRBJ1-1; 8 nucleotides line up with TRBD1. The CDR3 runs 12 residues. From germline, CDR1 is SGHRS and CDR2 YFSETQ. V gave up 4 bases and J gave up 7 bases; unmatched junction bases: 3. CDR3 sequence: CASSPDRGEAFF. The CDR3 DNA is TGCGCCAGCAGCCCCGACAGGGGTGAAGCTTTCTTT.

The V call is TRBV9, the J call TRBJ1-2; D unclear. CDR1 and CDR2 from the germline V gene are SGDLS and YYNGEE. CDR3 length equals 15 residues. V lost 0 bases and J 4 bases, leaving 13 bases between the germline ends. The CDR3 DNA sequence: TGTGCCAGCAGCGTAGGCATGGAGGGATTCTATGGCTACACCTTC. It specifies CASSVGMEGFYGYTF.

The sample holds a few counts of this clone. This rearrangement joins TRBV6-2 or TRBV6-3 to TRBJ2-2; tentatively, D is TRBD1 (6 bases). Trimming removed 6 bases at V and 6 bases at J, with 14 bases between. Germline V CDR1 and CDR2: MNHEY, SVGEGT. The CDR3 has 14 amino acids. The CDR3 loop reads CASSRSRGAGELFF. The CDR3 nucleotides read TGTGCCAGCAGCCGGAGCAGGGGCGCCGGGGAGCTGTTTTTT.

The CDR3 sequence is CASSYRQPATLDTQYF. CDR3 sequence (DNA): TGTGCCAGCAGTTACCGACAGCCCGCGACCTTAGATACGCAGTATTTT. The rearrangement uses TRBV6-6 and TRBJ2-3; tentative D call: TRBD1 (5 bases). This CDR3 is built from 16 residues. V lost 2 bases to trimming and J lost 5 bases, with 17 bases between them. The germline V gene has CDR1 MNHNY and CDR2 SVGAGI (reference sequence).

The chain uses TRBV19 and TRBJ1-5, with D possibly being TRBD1 (6 bases). The CDR3 sequence is 13 residues long. CDR1 is LNHDA and CDR2 is SQIVND in the germline V gene (reference sequence). V was clipped by 8 bases and J by 5 bases, with 13 bases between them. CDR3 in amino acids: CASGDQGYQPQHF. In DNA form, the CDR3 reads TGTGCCAGTGGGGATCAGGGGTATCAGCCCCAGCATTTT. Full variable domain (rest looked up from reference TRBV19 and TRBJ1-5): DGGITQSPKYLFRKEGQNVTLSCEQNLNHDAMYWYRQDPGQGLRLIYYSQIVNDFQKGDIAEGYSVSREKKESFPLTVTSAQKNPTAFYLCASGDQGYQPQHFGDGTRLSIL.

The chain combines TRBV7-2 with TRBJ1-1; 7 bases fit TRBD1. The CDR3 is made up of 14 amino acids. Germline V gene lookup returns CDR1 SGHTA and CDR2 FQGNSA. V shed 3 bases and J 0 bases; nucleotides not matched to a gene: 1. The CDR3 DNA reads TGTGCCAGCAGCTTCGGGACAGTGAACACTGAAGCTTTCTTT. Translation: CASSFGTVNTEAFF.